The 12 T cell receptor beta chains below come from one sample, sequenced in a study of technical replicates of blood from a few donors. Repertoires were generated with immunoSEQ multiplex PCR, while TCRdb's copy carries only in-frame clones and drops some. The sample yields tens of thousands of clones, over 75% seen once. Sequenced material: PBMCs. The receptor set was obtained from a human donor in good health. Some clones in this sample may be carry-over from other donors' samples.

As concerns this clone: Mismatch with germline at one junction end may stem from a read error. The chain couples TRBV27 to TRBJ2-4, with 12 positions matching TRBD1. The CDR3 is 15 amino acids. The germline gives CDR1 MNHEY, CDR2 SMNVEV (reference sequence). The CDR3 reads CASTSPGTGGNIQYF. For the CDR3, the DNA is TGCGCCAGCACCTCGCCAGGGACAGGGGGCAACATTCAGTACTTC.

Only a few counts were recorded for this clone. J is TRBJ1-5 and V is TRBV6-6; the D gene is possibly TRBD1 (6 bases). Germline CDR1 and CDR2: MNHNY and SVGAGI (reference sequence). Trimming shortened V by 0 bases and J by 7 bases, and 13 bases separated the two germline ends. The CDR3 is 15 residues long. This CDR3 reads CASSYSGAPGQPQHF. The CDR3 region has the DNA TGTGCCAGCAGTTACTCGGGGGCGCCGGGGCAGCCCCAGCATTTT.

The chain uses TRBV4-1 and TRBJ2-4; 7 bases align to TRBD2. Germline V gene data show CDR1 as MGHRA and CDR2 as YSYEKL. V lost 1 base to trimming and J lost 1 base; unmatched junction nucleotides: 10. The CDR3 consists of 18 residues. The chain's CDR3 is CASSQGVASGLAKNIQYF. Written as DNA, the CDR3 is TGCGCCAGCAGCCAAGGAGTTGCTAGCGGCCTTGCCAAAAACATTCAGTACTTC.

This clone has ten or more counts. The CDR3 loop reads CSVAGQGDTEAFF. DNA for the CDR3: TGCAGCGTGGCGGGACAGGGGGACACTGAAGCTTTCTTT. This chain connects TRBV29-1 to TRBJ1-1; 11 bases fit TRBD1. The trim removed 6 bases at V and 3 bases at J, leaving 3 bases unmatched. Germline assignment: CDR1 SQVTM and CDR2 ANQGSEA. The CDR3 sequence is 13 residues long.

This clone was seen once. The chain carries TRBV4-2 and TRBJ1-2; 7 nucleotides match TRBD1. With 2 bases clipped from V and 0 bases from J, the junction kept 6 bases outside the gene matches. This CDR3 contains 16 residues. The germline gives CDR1 LGHNA, CDR2 YNFKEQ. CDR3 sequence reads: CASSQSQGGTNYGYTF. The CDR3 DNA follows: TGTGCCAGCAGCCAATCCCAGGGGGGAACTAACTATGGCTACACCTTC.

The V gene is TRBV9, the J gene TRBJ1-2; 9 nucleotides match TRBD1. V was pared by 4 bases and J by 8 bases, with 6 bases of the junction left unmatched. The germline gives CDR1 SGDLS, CDR2 YYNGEE. The CDR3 runs 13 residues. The CDR3 DNA is TGTGCCAGCAGCTTGGACAGGGGCGGGGGCTACACCTTC. Protein sequence: CASSLDRGGGYTF. The variable domain in full, completed from reference TRBV9 and TRBJ1-2, reads DSGVTQTPKHLITATGQRVTLRCSPRSGDLSVYWYQQSLDQGLQFLIQYYNGEERAKGNILERFSAQQFPDLHSELNLSSLELGDSALYFCASSLDRGGGYTFGSGTRLTVV.

The chain links TRBV6-4 to TRBJ2-3, with D unclear. Germline CDR1 and CDR2: MRHNA and SNTAGT. The CDR3 totals 13 residues. Between the trimmed V and J ends, which lost 2 bases and 5 bases, there was a span of 8 bases. CDR3 in amino acids: CASSDLPQDTQYF. The CDR3, as DNA: TGTGCCAGCAGTGACCTACCGCAAGATACGCAGTATTTT.

This clone has just a few counts. The V and J genes are TRBV6-5 and TRBJ1-5; D is unclear. This CDR3 contains 13 residues. Germline values: CDR1 MNHEY, CDR2 SVGAGI. With 4 bases removed from V and 9 bases from J, the gap between germline ends came to 13 bases. The CDR3 sequence is CASSSTRLWPQHF. DNA for the CDR3: TGTGCCAGCAGTTCCACGCGCCTCTGGCCCCAGCATTTT.

J is TRBJ1-2 and V is TRBV10-3, with D possibly being TRBD1 (6 bases). This CDR3 has 14 residues. V was shortened by 8 bases and J by 5 bases, with 18 bases between the two germline ends. Germline V gives CDR1 ENHRY, CDR2 SYGVKD. The CDR3 loop is CAIGAPGHPYGYTF. Written as DNA, the CDR3 is TGTGCCATCGGCGCTCCGGGACACCCATATGGCTACACCTTC.

The chain couples TRBV2 to TRBJ1-5; D is unclear. Germline assignment: CDR1 SNHLY and CDR2 FYNNEI. The V end was cut by 2 bases, the J end by 6 bases, with 11 bases between. The CDR3 extends over 14 amino acids. CDR3 residues: CASSEMGRAQPQHF. The CDR3 bases are TGTGCCAGCAGTGAAATGGGCCGCGCTCAGCCCCAGCATTTT.

The chain carries TRBV5-1 and TRBJ2-1; 11 positions agree with TRBD1. The V gene end was trimmed by 2 bases and the J gene end by 10 bases; junction bases not matched to a gene: 14. Germline lookup yields CDR1 SGHRS and CDR2 YFSETQ. The CDR3 contains 17 residues. CDR3 amino acids: CASSLRRTGGGQGEQFF. DNA of the CDR3: TGCGCCAGCAGCTTACGAAGGACAGGGGGCGGGCAGGGCGAGCAGTTCTTC.

This clone was detected only a few times. The chain is built from TRBV18 and TRBJ2-1; TRBD1 agrees at 9 bases. The CDR3 spans 16 residues. Germline V gene lookup returns CDR1 KGHSH and CDR2 LQKENI. The ends lost 4 bases at V and 0 bases at J; junction bases unmatched: 4. The CDR3 region is CASSRGQGSSYNEQFF. CDR3 DNA sequence: TGTGCCAGCTCACGGGGACAGGGAAGCTCCTACAATGAGCAGTTCTTC.